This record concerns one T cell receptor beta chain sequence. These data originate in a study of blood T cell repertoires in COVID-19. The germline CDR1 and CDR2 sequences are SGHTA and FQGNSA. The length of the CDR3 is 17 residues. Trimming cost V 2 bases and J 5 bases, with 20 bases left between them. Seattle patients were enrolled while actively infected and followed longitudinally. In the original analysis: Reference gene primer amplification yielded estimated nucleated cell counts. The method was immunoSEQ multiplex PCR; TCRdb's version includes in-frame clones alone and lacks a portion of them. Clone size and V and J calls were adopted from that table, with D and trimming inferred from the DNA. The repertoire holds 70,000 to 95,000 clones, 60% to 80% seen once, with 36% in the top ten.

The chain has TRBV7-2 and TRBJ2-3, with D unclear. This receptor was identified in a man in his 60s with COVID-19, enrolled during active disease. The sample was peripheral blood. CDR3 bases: TGTGCCAGCAGCTTACTCATCTTTATCTCAACCGGAGATACGCAGTATTTT. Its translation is CASSLLIFISTGDTQYF. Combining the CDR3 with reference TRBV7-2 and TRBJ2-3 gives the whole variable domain GAGVSQSPSNKVTEKGKDVELRCDPISGHTALYWYRQSLGQGLEFLIYFQGNSAPDKSGLPSDRFSAERTGGSVSTLTIQRTQQEDSAVYLCASSLLIFISTGDTQYFGPGTRLTVL.